Below, one TCR beta chain is given with its context. This clone showed up just once. Its antigen remains undetermined. Per-base qualities were not stored, and no clone one base away is much larger. TCRbeta CDR3 regions were amplified from genomic DNA by means of the immunoSEQ Assay, a bias-controlled multiplex PCR. The paper's processing steps were these. Nucleated cell counts per sample were estimated from amplification of reference gene primers within the assay. To quantify the absolute abundance of each unique TCRbeta CDR3 rearrangement, sequence reads were collapsed and filtered. For each sample, productive Simpson clonality was calculated by taking the square root of Simpson's diversity index across productive rearrangements. What TCRdb holds here is the immuneACCESS table cut down to in-frame rearrangements. Part of the clones is not present; checked against another copy, under half of the missing clones reflect an unresolved V gene, and the others are unexplained. For V, J and clone size, that table is used; D and trimming come from the DNA. The sample profile shows roughly 150,000 clones; 88% of them were found once. 2% to 2.5% of the sample is in the top ten clones.

The data were taken from a study of blood T cell repertoires in COVID-19 (dated by TCRdb to 2019 to 2021). Regarding the study in general: Samples covering the acute and convalescent phases of COVID-19 were provided by collaborators in the United States, Italy and Spain. The prospective study material was composed of cDNA or gDNA derived from T cells, B-cell-depleted T cells, or PBMCs. Subjects who had been exposed to COVID-19, were actively infected with it, or had recovered from it provided the deeply sampled blood TCRbeta repertoires that made up the dataset. The repertoires were made available in a free public database intended to serve as a resource for research on the immune response to SARS-CoV-2. Samples were obtained from the ongoing ImmuneRACE study (first 160 participants) and from 950 to 1,500 subjects provided by 6 global collaborators. Sample metadata almost always included a de-identified subject ID, COVID-19 status, age in years and sex. Where available, HLA class I and class II types were obtained from metadata supplied by the sample provider rather than from assay-based typing.

What the study reported, not specific to this receptor: Clinical and demographic metadata were provided uncurated, with the amount varying by source and participant.

Samples from volunteer blood donors who had recovered from COVID-19 were contributed by a second Seattle source. The collaborating institutions used their own protocols to collect whole blood in K2EDTA tubes. For TCRbeta analysis, collaborators shipped samples in one of three forms: frozen whole blood, isolated PBMCs, or DNA extracted from either of those sample types. CDR1 and CDR2 are drawn from the germline V gene: SGHDN, FVKESK. The CDR3 sequence holds 15 residues, the cysteine and phenylalanine included. CDR3 DNA is the only sequence kept; it has 45 bases, read in frame from the first base. The junction shows trimming of 0 bases on V and 2 bases on J, plus 10 bases between the germline ends.

This chain is built from TRBV14 and TRBJ2-5; the D gene is possibly TRBD1, with 6 bases matching. Sample: peripheral blood. The clonotype comes from a man aged 45 to 65 who had recovered from COVID-19. CDR3 reads: CASSQETGTQETQYF. The nucleotide sequence reads as follows: TGTGCCAGCAGCCAAGAGACGGGGACACAAGAGACCCAGTACTTC.